A single sample is the source of the 7 T cell receptor beta chains below, sequenced in a study of response to subunit inactivated influenza vaccine. TCRdb fed the RT-PCR reads into MiXCR, producing one record per CDR3 protein. The sample carries 180,000 or so distinct CDR3 sequences, about an eighth recorded once. These data also featured in a second study, about T cells expressing NK-cell markers. That work adds: A 5'RACE template switching approach incorporating UMIs was used to make TCR beta cDNA.

This specimen was CD8+ T cells sorted from PBMCs, taken 12 days after vaccination. Source of these receptors: a man aged 45-65 years who received an inactivated influenza vaccine.

The chain joins TRBV12-3 or TRBV12-4 to TRBJ1-1; a weak D match, TRBD1 (5 bases). This CDR3 region has 13 residues. Trimming took 3 bases from V and 3 from J, leaving 8 bases between them. The CDR3, as DNA: TGTGCCAGCAGTTTCCCGGGGGACACTGAAGCTTTCTTT. Translated: CASSFPGDTEAFF.

Remarks on this clonotype: An end of the junction differs from the germline gene, which may be a read error. This sequence joins TRBV28 and TRBJ1-5; the D gene is possibly TRBD1 (5 bases). This CDR3 contains 16 residues. CDR1 is MDHEN, CDR2 SYDVKM, per germline. The chain's CDR3 is CTSSALTVRSNQPQHF. Written as DNA, the CDR3 is TGTACCAGCAGTGCCTTGACAGTACGGAGCAATCAGCCCCAGCATTTT.

The rearrangement joins TRBV3-1 to TRBJ1-1, with D hard to call. The CDR3 consists of 15 residues. The germline gives CDR1 LGHDT, CDR2 YNNKEL (reference sequence). V was pared by 4 bases and J by 0 bases, with 12 bases between. CDR3 sequence reads: CASSLSPNMNTEAFF. The CDR3 DNA reads TGTGCCAGCAGCCTTTCCCCAAACATGAACACTGAAGCTTTCTTT.

This clonotype has at least ten counts. The chain recombines TRBV29-1 with TRBJ1-1; D might be TRBD1 (5 bases). CDR3 length: 14 amino acids. Germline V lookup: CDR1 SQVTM, CDR2 ANQGSEA. V lost 3 bases, J lost 7 bases, and 18 bases lay in between. The CDR3 sequence: CSVEGRAGNYEAFF. The CDR3 DNA sequence: TGCAGCGTTGAGGGAAGGGCAGGGAATTATGAAGCTTTCTTT.

This clonotype was counted a single time. The V and J genes are TRBV30 and TRBJ2-3; D remains unclear. The CDR3 consists of 14 residues. V was pared by 0 bases and J by 2 bases, with 9 bases between. CDR1 is GTSNPN, CDR2 SVGIG, per germline (reference sequence). CDR3 coding DNA: TGTGCCTGGAGTGTGGCTGGGAACACAGATACGCAGTATTTT. Encoded protein: CAWSVAGNTDTQYF.

The V gene is TRBV11-1, the J gene TRBJ2-1; 10 bases fit TRBD2. The CDR3 runs 18 residues. In germline, CDR1 is SGHAT, CDR2 FQDESV (reference sequence). V shed 2 bases and J 2 bases; nucleotides not matched to a gene: 9. CDR3 nucleotide sequence: TGTGCCAGCAGCTTAAATTTGTCTAGCGGGGGACCCTACAATGAGCAGTTCTTC. Amino acid sequence: CASSLNLSSGGPYNEQFF.

This clonotype has just a few counts. The chain employs TRBV30 and TRBJ2-2; unclear D gene. The V gene lost 0 bases and the J gene lost 3 bases, with 2 bases spanning the gap. The CDR3 has 12 residues. From germline, CDR1 is GTSNPN and CDR2 SVGIG (reference sequence). CDR3 region: CAWSVHTGELFF. CDR3 coding DNA: TGTGCCTGGAGTGTCCACACCGGGGAGCTGTTTTTT.